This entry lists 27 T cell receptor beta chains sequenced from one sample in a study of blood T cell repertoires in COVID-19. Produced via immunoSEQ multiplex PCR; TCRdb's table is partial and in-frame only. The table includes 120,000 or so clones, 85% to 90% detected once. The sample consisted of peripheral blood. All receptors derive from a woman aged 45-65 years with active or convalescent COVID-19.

The CDR3 DNA reads as TGTGCCAGCAGCCGGTACCGGGACACCTACTACGAGCAGTACTTC. Amino acids: CASSRYRDTYYEQYF. The genes are TRBV3-1 (or the pseudogene TRBV3-2) and TRBJ2-7, with D tentatively TRBD1 (6 bases). The length of the CDR3 is 15 residues. V was pared by 4 bases and J by 3 bases, with 16 bases between. The germline gives CDR1 LGHDT, CDR2 YNNKEL (reference sequence).

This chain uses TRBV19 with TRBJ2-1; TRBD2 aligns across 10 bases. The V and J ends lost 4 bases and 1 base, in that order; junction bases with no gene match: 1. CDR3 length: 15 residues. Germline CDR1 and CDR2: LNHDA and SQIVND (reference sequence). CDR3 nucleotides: TGTGCCAGTAGTAGAGCGGGAGGGTCCTACAATGAGCAGTTCTTC. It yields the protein CASSRAGGSYNEQFF.

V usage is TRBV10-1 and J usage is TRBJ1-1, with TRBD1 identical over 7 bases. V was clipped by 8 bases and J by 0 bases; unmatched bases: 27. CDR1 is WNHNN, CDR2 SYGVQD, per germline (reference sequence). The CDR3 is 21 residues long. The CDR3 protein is CASGYLMHRDRQIRLNTEAFF. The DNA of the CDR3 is TGCGCCAGCGGATACTTGATGCACCGGGACAGACAAATTAGATTGAACACTGAAGCTTTCTTT.

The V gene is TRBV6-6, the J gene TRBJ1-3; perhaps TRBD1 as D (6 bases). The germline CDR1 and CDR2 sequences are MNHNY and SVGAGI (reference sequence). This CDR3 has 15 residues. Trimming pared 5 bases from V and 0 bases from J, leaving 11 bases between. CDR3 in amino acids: CASSNDRYSGNTIYF. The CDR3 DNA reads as TGTGCCAGCAGTAACGACAGGTACTCTGGAAACACCATATATTTT.

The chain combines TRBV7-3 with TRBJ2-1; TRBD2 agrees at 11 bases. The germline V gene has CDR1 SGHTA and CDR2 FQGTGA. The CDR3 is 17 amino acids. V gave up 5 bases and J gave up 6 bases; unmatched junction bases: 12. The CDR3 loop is CASSPDSGRARLNEQFF. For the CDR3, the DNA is TGTGCCAGCAGCCCAGATAGCGGGAGGGCCCGCCTCAATGAGCAGTTCTTC.

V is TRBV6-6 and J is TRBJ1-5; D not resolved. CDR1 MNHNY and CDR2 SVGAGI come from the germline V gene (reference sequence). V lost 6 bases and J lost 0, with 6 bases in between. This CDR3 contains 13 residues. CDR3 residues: CASRRYSNQPQHF. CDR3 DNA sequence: TGTGCCAGCAGGAGATATAGCAATCAGCCCCAGCATTTT.

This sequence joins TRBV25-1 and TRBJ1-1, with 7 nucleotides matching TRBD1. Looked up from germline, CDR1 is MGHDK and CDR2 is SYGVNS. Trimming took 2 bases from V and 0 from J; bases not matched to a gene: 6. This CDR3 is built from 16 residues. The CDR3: CASSEVTGALNTEAFF. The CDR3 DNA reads TGTGCCAGCAGTGAAGTTACAGGGGCGCTGAACACTGAAGCTTTCTTT. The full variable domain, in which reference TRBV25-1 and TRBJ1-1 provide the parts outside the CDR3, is EADIYQTPRYLVIGTGKKITLECSQTMGHDKMYWYQQDPGMELHLIHYSYGVNSTEKGDLSSESTVSRIRTEHFPLTLESARPSHTSQYLCASSEVTGALNTEAFFGQGTRLTVV.

In nucleotides, the CDR3 is TGTGCCAGCAGCCAAGATAGTTCAGGGGCCGTATGTGAAAAACTGTTTTTT. Translated: CASSQDSSGAVCEKLFF. This chain joins TRBV3-1 (or the pseudogene TRBV3-2) and TRBJ1-4; D might be TRBD1 (6 bases). The V end lost 0 bases, the J end lost 7 bases, and 18 bases lay between the germline ends. This CDR3 has 17 amino acids. Germline V lookup: CDR1 LGHDT, CDR2 YNNKEL (reference sequence).

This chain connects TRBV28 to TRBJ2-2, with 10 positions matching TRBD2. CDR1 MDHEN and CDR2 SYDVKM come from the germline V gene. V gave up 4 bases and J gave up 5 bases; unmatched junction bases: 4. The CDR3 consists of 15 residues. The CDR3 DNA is TGTGCCAGCAGTTCTAGCGGGAGTGATACCGGGGAGCTGTTTTTT. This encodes CASSSSGSDTGELFF.

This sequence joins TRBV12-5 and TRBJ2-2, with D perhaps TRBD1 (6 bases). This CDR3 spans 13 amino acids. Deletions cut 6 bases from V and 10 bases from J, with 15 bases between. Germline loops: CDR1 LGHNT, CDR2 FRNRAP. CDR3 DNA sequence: TGTGCTAGTGGAAAAACAGGGAGAGAGGAGCTGTTTTTT. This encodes CASGKTGREELFF.

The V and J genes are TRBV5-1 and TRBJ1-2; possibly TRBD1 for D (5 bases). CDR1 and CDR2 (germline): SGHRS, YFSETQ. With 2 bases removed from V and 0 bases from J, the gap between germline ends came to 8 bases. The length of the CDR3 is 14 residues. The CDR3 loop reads CASSLGDPNYGYTF. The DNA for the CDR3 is TGCGCCAGCAGCTTAGGGGATCCTAACTATGGCTACACCTTC.

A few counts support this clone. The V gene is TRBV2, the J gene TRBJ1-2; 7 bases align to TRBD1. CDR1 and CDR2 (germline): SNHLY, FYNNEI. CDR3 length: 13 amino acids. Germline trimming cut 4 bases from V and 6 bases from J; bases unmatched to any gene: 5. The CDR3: CASSGWTGHGYTF. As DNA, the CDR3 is TGTGCCAGCAGTGGTTGGACAGGACATGGCTACACCTTC.

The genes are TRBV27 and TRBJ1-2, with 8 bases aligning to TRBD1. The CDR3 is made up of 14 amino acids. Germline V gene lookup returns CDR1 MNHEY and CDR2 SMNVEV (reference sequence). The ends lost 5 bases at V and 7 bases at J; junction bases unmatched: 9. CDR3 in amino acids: CASSKLGQGVGYTF. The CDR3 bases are TGTGCCAGCAGTAAACTCGGACAGGGTGTTGGCTACACCTTC.

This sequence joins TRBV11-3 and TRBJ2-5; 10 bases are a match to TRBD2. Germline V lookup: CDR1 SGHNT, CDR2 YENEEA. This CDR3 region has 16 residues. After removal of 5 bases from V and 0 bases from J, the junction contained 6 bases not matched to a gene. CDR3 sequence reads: CASSLGTSAYQETQYF. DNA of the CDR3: TGTGCCAGCAGCCTGGGGACTAGCGCGTACCAAGAGACCCAGTACTTC.

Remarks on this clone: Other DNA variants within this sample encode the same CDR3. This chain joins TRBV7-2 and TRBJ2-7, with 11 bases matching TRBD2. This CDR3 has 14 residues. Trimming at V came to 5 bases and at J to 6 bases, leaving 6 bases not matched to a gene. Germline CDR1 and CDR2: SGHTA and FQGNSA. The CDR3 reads CASSQLAGVGEQYF. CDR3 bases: TGTGCCAGCAGCCAACTAGCGGGAGTGGGCGAGCAGTACTTC.

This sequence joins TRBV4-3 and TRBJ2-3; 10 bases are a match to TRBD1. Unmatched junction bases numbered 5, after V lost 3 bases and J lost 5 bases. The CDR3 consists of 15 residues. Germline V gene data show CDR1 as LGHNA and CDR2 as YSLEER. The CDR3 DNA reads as TGCGCCAGCAGCCAGATTGGACAGGGGGAAGATACGCAGTATTTT. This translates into CASSQIGQGEDTQYF.

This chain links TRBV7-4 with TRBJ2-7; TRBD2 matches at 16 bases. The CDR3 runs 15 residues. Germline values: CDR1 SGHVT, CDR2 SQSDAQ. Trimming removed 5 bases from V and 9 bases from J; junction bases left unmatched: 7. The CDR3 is CASSPGTSGRAVQYF. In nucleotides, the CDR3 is TGTGCCAGCAGCCCAGGGACTAGCGGGAGGGCTGTGCAGTACTTC.

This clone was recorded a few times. In DNA form, the CDR3 reads TGCAGCGTTGAAGGCGGGGGCGCTTGGTATGGCTACACCTTC. Amino acids: CSVEGGGAWYGYTF. The rearrangement links TRBV29-1 to TRBJ1-2; the D gene is possibly TRBD1 (6 bases). CDR1 and CDR2 from the germline V gene are SQVTM and ANQGSEA. Trimming stripped 1 base from V and 5 bases from J, with 14 bases between. This CDR3 has 14 residues.

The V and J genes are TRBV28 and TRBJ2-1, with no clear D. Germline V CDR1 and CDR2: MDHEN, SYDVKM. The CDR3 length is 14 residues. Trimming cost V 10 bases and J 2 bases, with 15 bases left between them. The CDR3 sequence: CATSYLVPYNEQFF. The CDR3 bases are TGTGCCACTTCATATTTAGTACCCTACAATGAGCAGTTCTTC.

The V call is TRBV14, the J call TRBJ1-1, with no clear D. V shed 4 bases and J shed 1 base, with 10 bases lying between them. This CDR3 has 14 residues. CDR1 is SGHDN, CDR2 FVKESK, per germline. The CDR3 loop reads CASSRGGPNTEAFF. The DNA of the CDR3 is TGTGCCAGCAGCCGGGGAGGCCCGAACACTGAAGCTTTCTTT.

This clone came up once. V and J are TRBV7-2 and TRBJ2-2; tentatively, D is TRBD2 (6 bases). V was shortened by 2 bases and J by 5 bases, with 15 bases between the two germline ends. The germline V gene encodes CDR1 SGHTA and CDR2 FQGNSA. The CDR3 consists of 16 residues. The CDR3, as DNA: TGTGCCAGCAGCTTACACGGAGGGCGTAGGACCGGGGAGCTGTTTTTT. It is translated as CASSLHGGRRTGELFF.

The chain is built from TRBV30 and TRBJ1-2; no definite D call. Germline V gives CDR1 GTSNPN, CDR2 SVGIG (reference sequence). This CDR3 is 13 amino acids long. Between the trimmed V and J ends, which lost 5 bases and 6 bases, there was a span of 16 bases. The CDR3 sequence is CAWDPFYEHGYTF. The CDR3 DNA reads TGTGCCTGGGATCCCTTTTATGAGCATGGCTACACCTTC.

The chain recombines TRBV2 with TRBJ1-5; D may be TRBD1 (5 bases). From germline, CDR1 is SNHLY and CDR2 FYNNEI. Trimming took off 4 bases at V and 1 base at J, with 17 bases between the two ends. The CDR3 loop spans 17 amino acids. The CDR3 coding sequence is TGTGCCAGCAGTGGTATGAATGAGGGACTGAGCAATCAGCCCCAGCATTTT. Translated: CASSGMNEGLSNQPQHF.

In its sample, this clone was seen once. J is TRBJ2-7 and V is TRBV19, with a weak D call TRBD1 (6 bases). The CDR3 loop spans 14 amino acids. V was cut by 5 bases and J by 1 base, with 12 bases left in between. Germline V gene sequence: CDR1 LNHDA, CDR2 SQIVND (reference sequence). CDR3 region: CASSPVTGSYEQYF. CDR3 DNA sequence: TGTGCCAGTAGTCCCGTGACAGGATCCTACGAGCAGTACTTC.

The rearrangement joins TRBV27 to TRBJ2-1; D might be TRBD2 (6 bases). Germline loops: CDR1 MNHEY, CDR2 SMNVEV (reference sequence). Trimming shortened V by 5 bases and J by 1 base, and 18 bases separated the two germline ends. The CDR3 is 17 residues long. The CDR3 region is CASSPGTPEASYNEQFF. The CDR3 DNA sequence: TGTGCCAGCAGTCCCGGGACTCCGGAGGCTTCCTACAATGAGCAGTTCTTC.

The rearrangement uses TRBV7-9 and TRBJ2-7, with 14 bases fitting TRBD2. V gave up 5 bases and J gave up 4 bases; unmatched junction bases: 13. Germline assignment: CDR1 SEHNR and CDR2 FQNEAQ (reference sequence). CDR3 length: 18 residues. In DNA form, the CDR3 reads TGTGCCAGCAGCCGACTAGCGGGAGGGCCCACACTAATTTACGAGCAGTACTTC. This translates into CASSRLAGGPTLIYEQYF.

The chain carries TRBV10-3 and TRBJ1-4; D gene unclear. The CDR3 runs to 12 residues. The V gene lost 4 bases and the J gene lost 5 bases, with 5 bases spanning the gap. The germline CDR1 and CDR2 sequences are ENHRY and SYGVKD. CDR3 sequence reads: CAISGANEKLFF. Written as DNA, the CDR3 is TGTGCCATCAGTGGCGCCAATGAAAAACTGTTTTTT.